Shown below are 15 T cell receptor beta chains from a single sample sequenced in a study of blood T cell repertoires in COVID-19. Profiled with immunoSEQ multiplex PCR; TCRdb holds only in-frame clones, not every one. The table has under 250,000 clones, around 90% seen once; the top ten hold about 3.5%. The sample was PBMCs or T cells enriched from blood (not recorded which). The receptors stem from a woman between 25 and 40 years old who had been exposed to COVID-19.

The chain is built from TRBV3-1 (or the pseudogene TRBV3-2) and TRBJ1-5; no reliable D call. The ends were cut back, 0 bases at V and 2 bases at J, with 8 bases in the middle. Germline CDR1 and CDR2: LGHDT and YNNKEL (reference sequence). The CDR3 runs 15 residues. CDR3: CASSQEFSGNQPQHF. The CDR3, as DNA: TGTGCCAGCAGCCAAGAATTCAGCGGCAATCAGCCCCAGCATTTT.

V and J are TRBV10-2 and TRBJ1-1, with D hard to call. CDR1 and CDR2 from the germline V gene are WSHSY and SAAADI. The CDR3 covers 16 residues. V gave up 0 bases and J gave up 7 bases, with 18 bases separating them. Here the CDR3 reads CASSESNSIGNGEAFF. In nucleotides, the CDR3 is TGCGCCAGCAGTGAGTCGAATTCTATCGGGAACGGTGAAGCTTTCTTT.

The V call is TRBV7-3, the J call TRBJ1-2, with D uncertain. The CDR3 is 13 residues long. CDR1 is SGHTA, CDR2 FQGTGA, per germline. Between the trimmed V and J ends, which lost 2 bases and 7 bases, there was a span of 11 bases. Here the CDR3 DNA reads TGTGCCAGCAGCTTAGCCCCGGGTTCTGGCTACACCTTC. It translates to CASSLAPGSGYTF.

The J gene is TRBJ1-1, the V gene TRBV2; D is perhaps TRBD1 (5 bases). Trimming took off 3 bases at V and 5 bases at J, with 16 bases between the two ends. CDR1 and CDR2 (germline): SNHLY, FYNNEI. This CDR3 has 15 residues. This chain's CDR3 is CASSEGPPGQTEAFF. In nucleotides, the CDR3 is TGTGCCAGCAGTGAGGGTCCTCCAGGGCAGACTGAAGCTTTCTTT.

This chain connects TRBV27 to TRBJ1-2; D gene unclear. This CDR3 is built from 14 residues. Germline V gene lookup returns CDR1 MNHEY and CDR2 SMNVEV (reference sequence). V was cut by 5 bases and J by 3 bases, with 13 bases left in between. CDR3: CASSPSGTYYGYTF. The CDR3 bases are TGTGCCAGCAGTCCCTCAGGTACCTACTATGGCTACACCTTC.

V is TRBV7-9 and J is TRBJ1-1; TRBD1 aligns across 8 bases. Trimming cost V 5 bases and J 4 bases; bases outside gene matches: 12. This CDR3 is 16 amino acids long. Germline CDR1 and CDR2: SEHNR and FQNEAQ (reference sequence). The CDR3 nucleotides are TGTGCCAGCAGCGCATCCCGACAGGGGTTCGGCACTGAAGCTTTCTTT. Amino acids: CASSASRQGFGTEAFF.

This chain connects TRBV19 to TRBJ2-2, with unresolved D. Trimming shortened V by 6 bases and J by 1 base, and 9 bases separated the two germline ends. CDR1 LNHDA and CDR2 SQIVND come from the germline V gene (reference sequence). This CDR3 contains 14 residues. CDR3 amino acids: CASRSGLNTGELFF. The CDR3 coding sequence is TGTGCCAGTAGGTCAGGCCTGAACACCGGGGAGCTGTTTTTT.

This clone was counted between two and nine times. The V gene is TRBV3-1 (or the pseudogene TRBV3-2), the J gene TRBJ2-7; 7 nucleotides line up with TRBD1. This CDR3 is built from 14 residues. Germline CDR1 and CDR2: LGHDT and YNNKEL (reference sequence). V was clipped by 4 bases and J by 2 bases; unmatched bases: 5. CDR3 DNA: TGTGCCAGCAGCCTAGGGCAGGGGGCCTACGAGCAGTACTTC. As protein: CASSLGQGAYEQYF.

This chain joins TRBV6-4 and TRBJ1-2; 8 positions match TRBD1. J lost 7 bases, V lost 0 bases, and 4 bases had no gene match. The germline V gene encodes CDR1 MRHNA and CDR2 SNTAGT. This CDR3 has 14 amino acids. The CDR3 sequence: CASSDSPGGLGYTF. CDR3 in DNA: TGTGCCAGCAGTGACTCCCCAGGGGGCCTTGGCTACACCTTC.

The rearrangement uses TRBV10-3 and TRBJ1-1; 8 positions match TRBD1. V trimming: 4 bases; J trimming: 6 bases; junction bases outside the gene matches: 16. Germline V gives CDR1 ENHRY, CDR2 SYGVKD. CDR3 length: 17 residues. This CDR3 is CAISAGTGKVQNAEAFF. The CDR3 DNA reads TGTGCCATCAGTGCCGGGACAGGCAAGGTTCAAAACGCTGAAGCTTTCTTT.

The rearrangement uses TRBV3-1 (or the pseudogene TRBV3-2) and TRBJ2-3, with 10 bases lining up with TRBD1. The V gene's germline CDR1 is LGHDT and CDR2 YNNKEL (reference sequence). This CDR3 has 16 residues. V shed 6 bases, J shed 6 bases, and the junction held 12 bases outside the gene matches. As DNA, the CDR3 is TGTGCCAGCAGTCCTTCCGGGACAGGGGCTGTGGATACGCAGTATTTT. This encodes CASSPSGTGAVDTQYF.

The chain has TRBV4-1 and TRBJ2-7, with D possibly TRBD2 on 5 matching bases. Germline loops: CDR1 MGHRA, CDR2 YSYEKL. The CDR3 consists of 15 residues. Trimming shortened V by 1 base and J by 0 bases, and 10 bases separated the two germline ends. Here the CDR3 DNA reads TGCGCCAGCAGCCAAGGGGCCGGAGGCTCCTACGAGCAGTACTTC. Translation: CASSQGAGGSYEQYF.

V usage is TRBV5-1 and J usage is TRBJ2-5; the D is unclear. V was shortened by 0 bases and J by 11 bases, with 8 bases between the two germline ends. Germline V gene sequence: CDR1 SGHRS, CDR2 YFSETQ. The CDR3 has 11 amino acids. The chain's CDR3 is CASSLGEWQYF. The CDR3 coding sequence is TGCGCCAGCAGCTTGGGAGAATGGCAGTACTTC.

This clone was picked up many times. V and J are TRBV5-6 and TRBJ2-7; 7 nucleotides line up with TRBD2. Trimming cost V 1 base and J 0 bases; bases outside gene matches: 4. This CDR3 region has 15 residues. Germline assignment: CDR1 SGHDT and CDR2 YYEEEE. CDR3 sequence (DNA): TGTGCCAGCAGCTTGCGCGGGAGTTTCTCCTACGAGCAGTACTTC. Its protein is CASSLRGSFSYEQYF.

The chain has TRBV20-1 and TRBJ1-4, with unresolved D. CDR1 is DFQATT, CDR2 SNEGSKA, per germline (reference sequence). Trimming cost V 3 bases and J 6 bases, with 5 bases left between them. This CDR3 region has 11 residues. CDR3: CSARGHEKLFF. Written as DNA, the CDR3 is TGCAGTGCTAGGGGCCATGAAAAACTGTTTTTT.